These 13 T cell receptor beta chains originate from one sample sequenced in a study of blood T cell repertoires in COVID-19. Profiled with immunoSEQ multiplex PCR; TCRdb holds only in-frame clones, not every one. The top ten hold approximately 1.8% of the sample, which has fewer than 600,000 clones, more than 75% seen once. Source material: PBMCs or T cells enriched from blood (not recorded which). The source of these receptors is a woman aged 40 to 50 who had recovered from COVID-19.

The V gene is TRBV28, the J gene TRBJ2-7; 9 bases line up with TRBD1. The germline V gene encodes CDR1 MDHEN and CDR2 SYDVKM. This CDR3 comprises 16 residues. Unmatched junction bases numbered 8, after V lost 3 bases and J lost 2 bases. CDR3 protein: CASSLGAGTGPYEQYF. For the CDR3, the DNA is TGTGCCAGCAGTTTGGGGGCCGGGACAGGGCCCTACGAGCAGTACTTC.

This sequence joins TRBV19 and TRBJ1-5; unclear D gene. Trimming took off 6 bases at V and 4 bases at J, with 10 bases between the two ends. The germline V gene encodes CDR1 LNHDA and CDR2 SQIVND (reference sequence). The CDR3 spans 13 residues. DNA for the CDR3: TGTGCCAGTAGATTCGAACTTAATCAGCCCCAGCATTTT. Its translation is CASRFELNQPQHF. Combining the CDR3 with reference TRBV19 and TRBJ1-5 gives the whole variable domain DGGITQSPKYLFRKEGQNVTLSCEQNLNHDAMYWYRQDPGQGLRLIYYSQIVNDFQKGDIAEGYSVSREKKESFPLTVTSAQKNPTAFYLCASRFELNQPQHFGDGTRLSIL.

This rearrangement joins TRBV20-1 to TRBJ2-1, with TRBD2 matching over 9 bases. The CDR3 is made up of 16 amino acids. V trimming: 3 bases; J trimming: 8 bases; junction bases outside the gene matches: 14. Per germline, CDR1 DFQATT and CDR2 SNEGSKA (reference sequence). As DNA, the CDR3 is TGCAGTGCTAGTCCCCTAGCGGGATCCCCCGGGGATGAGCAGTTCTTC. This sequence encodes CSASPLAGSPGDEQFF.

This clone turned up a few times. The rearrangement joins TRBV6-2 or TRBV6-3 to TRBJ2-7; tentatively, D is TRBD2 (6 bases). The CDR3 contains 14 residues. Germline V gives CDR1 MNHEY, CDR2 SVGEGT. V was clipped by 6 bases and J by 4 bases, with 16 bases between them. The CDR3 here is CASSLSGLRYEQYF. CDR3 in DNA: TGTGCCAGCAGCCTATCGGGACTCAGATACGAGCAGTACTTC.

The genes are TRBV7-2 and TRBJ2-3; D remains unclear. Germline values: CDR1 SGHTA, CDR2 FQGNSA. Trimming stripped 5 bases from V and 5 bases from J, with 11 bases between. The CDR3 runs 13 residues. The CDR3 DNA reads as TGTGCCAGCAGCCAACAGTTATTAGATACGCAGTATTTT. Translated: CASSQQLLDTQYF.

The rearrangement links TRBV6-5 to TRBJ2-1; 8 nucleotides line up with TRBD1. V lost 2 bases, J lost 3 bases, and 3 bases stayed unmatched. This CDR3 contains 15 residues. The germline CDR1 and CDR2 sequences are MNHEY and SVGAGI. The CDR3 DNA reads as TGTGCCAGCAGTTACCAGGGGGCCGTCTACAATGAGCAGTTCTTC. The encoded protein is CASSYQGAVYNEQFF.

The rearrangement uses TRBV29-1 and TRBJ1-2; the D gene is possibly TRBD1 (5 bases). CDR3 length: 15 amino acids. The V gene lost 7 bases and the J gene lost 5 bases, with 23 bases spanning the gap. Germline CDR1 reads SQVTM; CDR2 reads ANQGSEA. CDR3 sequence: CSAQPGGGAPYGYTF. The CDR3 DNA follows: TGCAGCGCCCAACCCGGGGGAGGAGCCCCTTATGGCTACACCTTC.

The chain recombines TRBV21-1 with TRBJ2-7; whether TRBD1, the table's D call, matches the DNA was not checked. TRBV21-1 is listed as a pseudogene. The CDR3 is made up of 18 amino acids. CDR3 DNA sequence: TGTGCCAGCAGCAAAAAGACACCCCTTATCCCGAGAGCCTACGAGCAGTACTTC. Translation gives CASSKKTPLIPRAYEQYF.

The rearrangement joins TRBV5-1 to TRBJ1-4; tentative D call: TRBD1 (5 bases). Trimming removed 3 bases from V and 3 bases from J, with 15 bases in between. CDR3 length: 16 residues. From germline, CDR1 is SGHRS and CDR2 YFSETQ. CDR3 nucleotide sequence: TGCGCCAGCAGCTGGGAGGCATGGGGCGCTAATGAAAAACTGTTTTTT. This gives the protein CASSWEAWGANEKLFF.

About this clone: Germline and junction disagree at one end, which may indicate a read error. This sequence joins TRBV20-1 and TRBJ1-2, with unresolved D. CDR3 length equals 10 residues. Germline V lookup: CDR1 DFQATT, CDR2 SNEGSKA (reference sequence). CDR3 loop: CSARLQRVHF. The CDR3 nucleotides are TGCAGTGCCAGATTACAGAGGGTCCACTTC.

The J gene is TRBJ1-2, the V gene TRBV7-2; D may be TRBD1 (6 bases). This CDR3 contains 14 residues. Germline V CDR1 and CDR2: SGHTA, FQGNSA. V was clipped by 4 bases and J by 2 bases, with 11 bases between them. CDR3 nucleotides: TGTGCCAGCAGCTCACAGGGTTGGAACTATGGCTACACCTTC. Translating gives CASSSQGWNYGYTF.

This chain uses TRBV6-5 with TRBJ1-1; D is ambiguous. The CDR3 is 13 residues long. Between the trimmed V and J ends, which lost 0 bases and 11 bases, there was a span of 13 bases. From germline, CDR1 is MNHEY and CDR2 SVGAGI. The CDR3 DNA reads TGTGCCAGCAGTTACTCGAATTGGGAGTCGGCTTTCTTT. Translation: CASSYSNWESAFF.

This clone was counted between two and nine times. CDR3 DNA sequence: TGTGCCAGCAGCTCAGGTGTGAACACTGAAGCTTTCTTT. Protein: CASSSGVNTEAFF. J is TRBJ1-1 and V is TRBV5-8; D is uncertain. CDR1 is SGHTS, CDR2 YDEGEE, per germline. Between the trimmed V and J ends, which lost 3 bases and 0 bases, there was a span of 6 bases. The CDR3 sequence is 13 residues long.